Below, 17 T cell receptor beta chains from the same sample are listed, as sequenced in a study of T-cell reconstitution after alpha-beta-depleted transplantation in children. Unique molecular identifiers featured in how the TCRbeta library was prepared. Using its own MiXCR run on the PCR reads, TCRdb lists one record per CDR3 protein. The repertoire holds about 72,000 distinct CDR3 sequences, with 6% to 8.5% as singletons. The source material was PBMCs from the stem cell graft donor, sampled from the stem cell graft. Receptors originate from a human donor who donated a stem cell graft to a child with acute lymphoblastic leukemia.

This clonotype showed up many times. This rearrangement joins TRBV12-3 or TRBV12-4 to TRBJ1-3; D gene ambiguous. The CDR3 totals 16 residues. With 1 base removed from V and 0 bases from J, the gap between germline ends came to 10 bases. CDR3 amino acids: CASSLVGQSSGNTIYF. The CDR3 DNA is TGTGCCAGCAGTTTAGTCGGGCAGTCCTCTGGAAACACCATATATTTT.

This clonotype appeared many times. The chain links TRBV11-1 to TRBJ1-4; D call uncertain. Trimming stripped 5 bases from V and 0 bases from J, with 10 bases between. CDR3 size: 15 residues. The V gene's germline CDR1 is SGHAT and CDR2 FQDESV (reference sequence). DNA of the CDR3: TGTGCCAGCAGCGAAAGACAAGCAACTAATGAAAAACTGTTTTTT. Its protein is CASSERQATNEKLFF.

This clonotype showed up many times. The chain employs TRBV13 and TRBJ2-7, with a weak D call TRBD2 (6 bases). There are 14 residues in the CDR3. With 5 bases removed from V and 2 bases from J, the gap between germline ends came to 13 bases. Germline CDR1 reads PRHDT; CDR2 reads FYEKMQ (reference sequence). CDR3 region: CASSHRGTPYEQYF. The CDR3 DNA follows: TGTGCCAGCAGCCACCGGGGGACGCCCTACGAGCAGTACTTC.

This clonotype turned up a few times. The CDR3 DNA reads TGCGCCAGCAGCCCTCTTTTCGCAGGGGACCCCCGGGAGCAGTACTTC. Residues: CASSPLFAGDPREQYF. The chain employs TRBV4-1 and TRBJ2-7; a weak D match, TRBD1 (6 bases). The V end lost 4 bases, the J end lost 7 bases, and 23 bases lay between the germline ends. The CDR3 is 16 amino acids. The V gene's germline CDR1 is MGHRA and CDR2 YSYEKL.

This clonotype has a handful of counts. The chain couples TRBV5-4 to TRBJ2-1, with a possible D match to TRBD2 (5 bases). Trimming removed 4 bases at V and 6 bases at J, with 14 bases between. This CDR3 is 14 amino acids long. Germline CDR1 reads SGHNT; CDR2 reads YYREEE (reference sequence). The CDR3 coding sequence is TGTGCCAGCAGCCCCGAGGCTAGCAGCAATGAGCAGTTCTTC. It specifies CASSPEASSNEQFF.

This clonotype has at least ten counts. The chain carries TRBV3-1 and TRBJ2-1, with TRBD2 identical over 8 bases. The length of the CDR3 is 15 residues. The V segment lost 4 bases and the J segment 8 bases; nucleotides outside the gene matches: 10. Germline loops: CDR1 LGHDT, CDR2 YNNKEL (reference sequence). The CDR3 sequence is CASSPVGTSVHEQFF. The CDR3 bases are TGTGCCAGCAGCCCGGTGGGGACTAGTGTTCATGAGCAGTTCTTC.

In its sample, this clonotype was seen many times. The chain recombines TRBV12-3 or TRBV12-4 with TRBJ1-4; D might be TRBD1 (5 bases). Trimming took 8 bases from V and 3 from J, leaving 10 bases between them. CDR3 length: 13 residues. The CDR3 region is CASGGLPNEKLFF. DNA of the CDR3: TGTGCCAGCGGGGGACTTCCTAATGAAAAACTGTTTTTT.

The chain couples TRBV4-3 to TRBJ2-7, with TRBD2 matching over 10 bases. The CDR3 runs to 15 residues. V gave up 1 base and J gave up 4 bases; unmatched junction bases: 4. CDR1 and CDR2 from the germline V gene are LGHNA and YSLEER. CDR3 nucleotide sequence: TGCGCCAGCAGCCAAGTAGGTAGCGGGGGGTACGAGCAGTACTTC. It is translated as CASSQVGSGGYEQYF.

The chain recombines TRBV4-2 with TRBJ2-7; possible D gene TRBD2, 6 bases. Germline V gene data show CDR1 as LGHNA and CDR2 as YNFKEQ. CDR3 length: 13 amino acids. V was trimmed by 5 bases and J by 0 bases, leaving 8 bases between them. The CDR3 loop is CASSTGGSYEQYF. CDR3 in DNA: TGTGCCAGCAGCACCGGGGGCTCCTACGAGCAGTACTTC.

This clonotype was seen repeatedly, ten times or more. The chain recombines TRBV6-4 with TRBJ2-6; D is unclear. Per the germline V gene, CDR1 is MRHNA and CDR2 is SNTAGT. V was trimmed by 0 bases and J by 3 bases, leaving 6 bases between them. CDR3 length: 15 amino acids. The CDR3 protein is CASSDSTGGANVLTF. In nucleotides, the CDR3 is TGTGCCAGCAGTGACTCAACCGGTGGGGCCAACGTCCTGACTTTC.

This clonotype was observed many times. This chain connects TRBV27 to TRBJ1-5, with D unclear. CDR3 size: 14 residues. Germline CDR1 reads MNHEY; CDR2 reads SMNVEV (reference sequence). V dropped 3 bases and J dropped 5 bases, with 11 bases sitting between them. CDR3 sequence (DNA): TGTGCCAGCAGTTTGGCCCGTACTTATCAGCCCCAGCATTTT. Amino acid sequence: CASSLARTYQPQHF.

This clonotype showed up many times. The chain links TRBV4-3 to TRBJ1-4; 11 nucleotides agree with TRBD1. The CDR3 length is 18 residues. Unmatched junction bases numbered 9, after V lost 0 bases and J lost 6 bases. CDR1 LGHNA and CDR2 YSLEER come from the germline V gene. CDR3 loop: CASSQDLIGGQGDEKLFF. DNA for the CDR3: TGCGCCAGCAGCCAAGATTTGATAGGGGGACAGGGGGATGAAAAACTGTTTTTT.

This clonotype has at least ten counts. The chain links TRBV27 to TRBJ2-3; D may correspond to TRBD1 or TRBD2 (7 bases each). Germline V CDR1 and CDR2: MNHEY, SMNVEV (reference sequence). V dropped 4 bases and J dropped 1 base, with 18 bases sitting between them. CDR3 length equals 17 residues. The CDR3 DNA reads TGTGCCAGCAGTTCTAGGAGGGGGCTAGCGGGCACAGATACGCAGTATTTT. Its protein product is CASSSRRGLAGTDTQYF.

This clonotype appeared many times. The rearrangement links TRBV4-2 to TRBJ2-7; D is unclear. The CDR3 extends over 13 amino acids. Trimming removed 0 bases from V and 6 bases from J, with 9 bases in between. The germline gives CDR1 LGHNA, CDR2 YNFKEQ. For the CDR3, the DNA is TGTGCCAGCAGCCAAGAAGAGGCAAGCGAGCAGTACTTC. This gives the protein CASSQEEASEQYF.

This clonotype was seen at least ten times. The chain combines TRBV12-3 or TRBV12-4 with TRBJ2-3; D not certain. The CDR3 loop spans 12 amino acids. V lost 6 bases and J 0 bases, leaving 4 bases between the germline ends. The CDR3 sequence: CASSRSTDTQYF. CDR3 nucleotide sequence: TGTGCCAGCAGCCGCAGCACAGATACGCAGTATTTT.

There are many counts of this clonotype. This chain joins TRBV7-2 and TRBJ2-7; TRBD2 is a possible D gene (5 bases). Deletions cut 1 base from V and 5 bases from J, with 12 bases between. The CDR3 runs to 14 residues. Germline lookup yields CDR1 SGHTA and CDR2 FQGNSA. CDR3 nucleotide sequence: TGTGCCAGCAGCTTAGGGGCTGAGCGGCACGAGCAGTACTTC. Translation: CASSLGAERHEQYF.

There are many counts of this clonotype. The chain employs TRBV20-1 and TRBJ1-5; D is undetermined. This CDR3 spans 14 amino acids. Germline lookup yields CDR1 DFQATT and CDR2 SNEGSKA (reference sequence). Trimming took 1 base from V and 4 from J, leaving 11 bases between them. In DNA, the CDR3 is TGCAGTGCTAGAGGTTTTCGGGGAAATCAGCCCCAGCATTTT. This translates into CSARGFRGNQPQHF.